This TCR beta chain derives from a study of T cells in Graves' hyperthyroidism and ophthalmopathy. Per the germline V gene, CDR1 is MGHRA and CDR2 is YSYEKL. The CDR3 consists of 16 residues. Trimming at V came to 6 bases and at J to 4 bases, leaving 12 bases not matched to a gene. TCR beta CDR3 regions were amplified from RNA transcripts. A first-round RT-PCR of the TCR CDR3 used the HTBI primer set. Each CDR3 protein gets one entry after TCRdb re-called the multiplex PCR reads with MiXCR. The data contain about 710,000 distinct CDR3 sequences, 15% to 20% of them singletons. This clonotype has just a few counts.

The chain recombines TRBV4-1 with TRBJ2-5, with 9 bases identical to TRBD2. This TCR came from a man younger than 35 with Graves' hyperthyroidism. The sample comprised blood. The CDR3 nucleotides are TGCGCCAGCAGTCGAGCGACCGGGACTAGCCTAGAGACCCAGTACTTC. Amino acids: CASSRATGTSLETQYF.